The 29 T cell receptor beta chains listed next were all sequenced from one sample in a study of blood T cell repertoires in COVID-19. Data came from immunoSEQ multiplex PCR; TCRdb stores just in-frame clones and leaves some out. Among around 270,000 clones listed, around 86% were seen once. Sequenced sample: peripheral blood. These receptor sequences come from a man aged 40-55 years who had recovered from COVID-19.

This sequence joins TRBV2 and TRBJ2-5; 8 bases line up with TRBD1. This CDR3 comprises 14 residues. The V gene's germline CDR1 is SNHLY and CDR2 FYNNEI. V shed 5 bases, J shed 2 bases, and the junction held 4 bases outside the gene matches. The CDR3 loop reads CASSFRTGQETQYF. The CDR3 nucleotides read TGTGCCAGCAGTTTCCGGACAGGGCAAGAGACCCAGTACTTC.

V and J are TRBV20-1 and TRBJ2-5; tentative D call: TRBD2 (5 bases). The germline CDR1 and CDR2 sequences are DFQATT and SNEGSKA (reference sequence). This CDR3 comprises 13 residues. Trimming left V 3 bases short and J 2 bases short, with 10 bases between. CDR3 sequence: CSASGSSQETQYF. CDR3 DNA sequence: TGCAGTGCTAGTGGGAGCTCGCAAGAGACCCAGTACTTC.

The chain links TRBV2 to TRBJ2-1; 8 bases are shared with TRBD1. V was pared by 7 bases and J by 1 base, with 6 bases of the junction left unmatched. CDR1 is SNHLY and CDR2 is FYNNEI in the germline V gene. CDR3 length equals 15 residues. The CDR3 coding sequence is TGTGCCAGCACTTACAGGGGGATATCCTACAATGAGCAGTTCTTC. Its protein product is CASTYRGISYNEQFF.

This rearrangement joins TRBV14 to TRBJ2-7; D unclear. V was cut by 0 bases and J by 0 bases, with 6 bases left in between. CDR1 is SGHDN and CDR2 is FVKESK in the germline V gene. This CDR3 spans 14 amino acids. CDR3 sequence reads: CASSQEAVSYEQYF. CDR3 DNA sequence: TGTGCCAGCAGCCAAGAGGCAGTCTCCTACGAGCAGTACTTC.

The chain is built from TRBV10-3 and TRBJ2-6; D is undetermined. V lost 5 bases, J lost 4 bases, and 12 bases lay in between. This CDR3 is built from 15 residues. Germline V lookup: CDR1 ENHRY, CDR2 SYGVKD. The CDR3: CAISSTGSGANVLTF. CDR3 DNA: TGTGCCATCAGTTCGACCGGGTCCGGGGCCAACGTCCTGACTTTC.

V usage is TRBV7-2 and J usage is TRBJ1-4, with a tentative D call TRBD1 (6 bases). Germline lookup yields CDR1 SGHTA and CDR2 FQGNSA. The CDR3 length is 16 residues. Trimming took off 3 bases at V and 5 bases at J, with 16 bases between the two ends. In DNA, the CDR3 is TGTGCCAGCAGCTTCAAGTGGACAGCTCGCAATGAAAAACTGTTTTTT. Its translation: CASSFKWTARNEKLFF.

CDR3 region: CASSPGQGHNYGYTF. The CDR3 nucleotides are TGTGCCAGCAGCCCCGGACAGGGGCATAACTATGGCTACACCTTC. The chain uses TRBV3-1 (or the pseudogene TRBV3-2) and TRBJ1-2, with TRBD1 matching 9 bases. The CDR3 totals 15 residues. Germline V CDR1 and CDR2: LGHDT, YNNKEL (reference sequence). Losses at the gene ends were 4 bases for V and 1 base for J; bases not matched to a gene: 4.

This chain joins TRBV7-8 and TRBJ1-5, with TRBD1 matching over 7 bases. The CDR3 has 19 residues. V trimming: 4 bases; J trimming: 4 bases; junction bases outside the gene matches: 19. The germline V gene encodes CDR1 SGHVS and CDR2 FQNEAQ. The CDR3 DNA follows: TGTGCCAGCAGCTCACCAGGGGGTGATTACTTAGCAAGGAATCAGCCCCAGCATTTT. Protein sequence: CASSSPGGDYLARNQPQHF.

V and J are TRBV10-3 and TRBJ2-1; tentatively, D is TRBD2 (7 bases). This CDR3 has 14 amino acids. Trimming pared 3 bases from V and 9 bases from J, leaving 15 bases between. Germline V gene data show CDR1 as ENHRY and CDR2 as SYGVKD. CDR3 loop: CAISEGGGKVEQFF. The CDR3 DNA reads as TGTGCCATCAGTGAAGGGGGGGGTAAGGTTGAGCAGTTCTTC.

The gene calls are TRBV11-2 and TRBJ2-1; 10 nucleotides match TRBD1. Germline CDR1 and CDR2: SGHAT and FQNNGV. V lost 1 base, J lost 8 bases, and 5 bases stayed unmatched. The CDR3 is made up of 15 amino acids. CDR3 sequence reads: CASSLGTGGFYEQFF. The DNA for the CDR3 is TGTGCCAGCAGCTTAGGGACAGGGGGGTTCTATGAGCAGTTCTTC.

The sample holds a few counts of this clone. This chain links TRBV9 with TRBJ1-1; D remains ambiguous. The CDR3 has 14 amino acids. CDR1 and CDR2 (germline): SGDLS, YYNGEE. Trimming left V 4 bases short and J 1 base short, with 11 bases between. Written as DNA, the CDR3 is TGTGCCAGCAGCCCCCGGGTGTGGAACACTGAAGCTTTCTTT. This encodes CASSPRVWNTEAFF.

The genes are TRBV19 and TRBJ2-3; 15 nucleotides align to TRBD2. This CDR3 comprises 17 residues. The germline V gene has CDR1 LNHDA and CDR2 SQIVND (reference sequence). The junction had 10 bases not matched to a gene; V was cut back by 3 bases and J by 9 bases. The CDR3: CASSIGLAGGPGWTQYF. For the CDR3, the DNA is TGTGCCAGTAGTATCGGACTAGCGGGAGGGCCTGGTTGGACGCAGTATTTT. Filled out from reference TRBV19 and TRBJ2-3, the complete variable domain reads DGGITQSPKYLFRKEGQNVTLSCEQNLNHDAMYWYRQDPGQGLRLIYYSQIVNDFQKGDIAEGYSVSREKKESFPLTVTSAQKNPTAFYLCASSIGLAGGPGWTQYFGPGTRLTVL.

To note about this clone: Germline and junction disagree at one end, which may indicate a read error. V and J are TRBV25-1 and TRBJ1-5, with a tentative D call TRBD1 (5 bases). Germline CDR1 reads MGHDK; CDR2 reads SYGVNS. The CDR3 length is 15 residues. The DNA for the CDR3 is TGTGCCAGCAGTGAATATATTGACAGCAGTCAGCCCCAGCATTTT. Protein: CASSEYIDSSQPQHF. The full variable domain, completed using reference TRBV25-1 and TRBJ1-5, is EADIYQTPRYLVIGTGKKITLECSQTMGHDKMYWYQQDPGMELHLIHYSYGVNSTEKGDLSSESTVSRIRTEHFPLTLESARPSHTSQYLCASSEYIDSSQPQHFGDGTRLSIL.

CDR3 loop: CASSSYIAGGSDPYEQYF. The CDR3 nucleotides read TGTGCCAGCAGTTCTTATATAGCGGGGGGCTCTGATCCCTACGAGCAGTACTTC. The V gene is TRBV6-2 or TRBV6-3, the J gene TRBJ2-7; 10 nucleotides line up with TRBD2. Germline values: CDR1 MNHEY, CDR2 SVGEGT. J gave up 2 bases and V 4 bases, and 14 bases lay outside the gene matches. The CDR3 runs 18 residues.

The rearrangement joins TRBV7-2 to TRBJ2-2, with 13 positions matching TRBD2. The junction had 3 bases not matched to a gene; V was cut back by 5 bases and J by 9 bases. CDR3 length: 14 amino acids. The germline V gene encodes CDR1 SGHTA and CDR2 FQGNSA. As DNA, the CDR3 is TGTGCCAGCAGCCCGGGACTAGCGGGGCGGGAGCTGTTTTTT. The encoded protein is CASSPGLAGRELFF.

The chain joins TRBV3-1 (or the pseudogene TRBV3-2) to TRBJ2-3, with 8 bases identical to TRBD1. Germline V CDR1 and CDR2: LGHDT, YNNKEL (reference sequence). The V and J ends lost 4 bases and 1 base, in that order; junction bases with no gene match: 7. This CDR3 contains 16 residues. The CDR3 here is CASSLLGGQGTDTQYF. In DNA form, the CDR3 reads TGTGCCAGCAGCCTCCTTGGGGGACAGGGCACAGATACGCAGTATTTT.

V is TRBV5-4 and J is TRBJ2-5; TRBD1 is a possible D gene (6 bases). The V gene's germline CDR1 is SGHNT and CDR2 YYREEE (reference sequence). With 4 bases removed from V and 2 bases from J, the gap between germline ends came to 15 bases. The CDR3 has 15 residues. CDR3: CASSPLLGAQETQYF. CDR3 in DNA: TGTGCCAGCAGCCCCCTGCTGGGGGCACAAGAGACCCAGTACTTC.

The rearrangement uses TRBV19 and TRBJ2-7; TRBD2 matches at 10 bases. Germline CDR1 and CDR2: LNHDA and SQIVND (reference sequence). The CDR3 consists of 15 residues. V was pared by 2 bases and J by 3 bases, with 4 bases of the junction left unmatched. In DNA form, the CDR3 reads TGTGCCAGTAGTATACCTAGCGGGAGTGTCTACGAGCAGTACTTC. Its translation is CASSIPSGSVYEQYF.

The chain employs TRBV7-9 and TRBJ2-7; 9 positions agree with TRBD1. Germline values: CDR1 SEHNR, CDR2 FQNEAQ (reference sequence). J was trimmed by 5 bases and V by 4 bases; bases with no gene match: 6. This CDR3 has 14 amino acids. The CDR3, as DNA: TGTGCCAGCAGCTGGGGAACAGGGGGCGACGAGCAGTACTTC. It encodes CASSWGTGGDEQYF.

CDR3 sequence reads: CASSPGLAGFYNEQFF. The DNA for the CDR3 is TGCGCCAGCAGCCCCGGACTAGCGGGGTTCTACAATGAGCAGTTCTTC. This sequence joins TRBV4-3 and TRBJ2-1; 12 positions match TRBD2. Germline V gene sequence: CDR1 LGHNA, CDR2 YSLEER. This CDR3 contains 16 residues. The V segment lost 4 bases and the J segment 3 bases; nucleotides outside the gene matches: 4.

The rearrangement joins TRBV7-2 to TRBJ2-5, with D possibly TRBD2 on 5 matching bases. The CDR3 totals 18 residues. Germline V lookup: CDR1 SGHTA, CDR2 FQGNSA. V lost 1 base, J lost 2 bases, and 20 bases lay in between. The CDR3 DNA reads TGTGCCAGCAGCTTAGTAGCCCTACCTACTAGGCCTCAAGAGACCCAGTACTTC. It yields the protein CASSLVALPTRPQETQYF. The entire variable domain, with the rest obtained from reference TRBV7-2 and TRBJ2-5, is as follows: GAGVSQSPSNKVTEKGKDVELRCDPISGHTALYWYRQSLGQGLEFLIYFQGNSAPDKSGLPSDRFSAERTGGSVSTLTIQRTQQEDSAVYLCASSLVALPTRPQETQYFGPGTRLLVL.

A note on this clone: This sample includes further DNA sequences coding for the same CDR3. The chain combines TRBV9 with TRBJ1-4; no definite D call. V was trimmed by 0 bases and J by 4 bases, leaving 7 bases between them. Looked up from germline, CDR1 is SGDLS and CDR2 is YYNGEE. The CDR3 consists of 14 residues. CDR3 in DNA: TGTGCCAGCAGCGTAGGGGCAAATAATGAAAAACTGTTTTTT. It translates to CASSVGANNEKLFF.

The chain carries TRBV21-1 and TRBJ1-2. TRBV21-1 is designated a pseudogene. The CDR3 spans 17 residues. This CDR3 is CASRQEGEGPHVYGYTF. The CDR3 region has the DNA TGTGCCAGCAGGCAGGAGGGTGAGGGACCTCATGTTTATGGCTACACCTTC.

The CDR3 spells CASSPETGVGETQYF. The CDR3 region has the DNA TGCGCCAGCAGCCCCGAGACAGGGGTGGGAGAGACCCAGTACTTC. The J gene is TRBJ2-5, the V gene TRBV5-1; 8 bases are shared with TRBD1. Trimming took 4 bases from V and 4 from J; bases not matched to a gene: 9. CDR1 and CDR2 (germline): SGHRS, YFSETQ. The CDR3 has 15 residues.

The gene calls are TRBV29-1 and TRBJ1-1, with D possibly being TRBD1 (6 bases). V lost 4 bases, J lost 2 bases, and 11 bases lay in between. CDR1 and CDR2 (germline): SQVTM, ANQGSEA. The CDR3 sequence is 13 residues long. The CDR3 DNA is TGCAGCGTTGGGACAGTCATAAACACTGAAGCTTTCTTT. This encodes CSVGTVINTEAFF.

The CDR3 DNA reads TGTGCCAGCAGCGGACAGGTTCTTTCTGGGGCCAACGTCCTGACTTTC. It encodes CASSGQVLSGANVLTF. The gene calls are TRBV7-2 and TRBJ2-6; 7 nucleotides match TRBD1. CDR1 is SGHTA and CDR2 is FQGNSA in the germline V gene. The junction had 5 bases not matched to a gene; V was cut back by 5 bases and J by 1 base. The CDR3 totals 16 residues.

The chain couples TRBV9 to TRBJ2-1; the D gene is possibly TRBD1 (6 bases). Trimming took off 0 bases at V and 1 base at J, with 17 bases between the two ends. Germline assignment: CDR1 SGDLS and CDR2 YYNGEE. CDR3 length equals 18 residues. CDR3 region: CASSVGQAARGSYNEQFF. DNA for the CDR3: TGTGCCAGCAGCGTAGGACAGGCAGCCCGCGGATCCTACAATGAGCAGTTCTTC.

The chain has TRBV19 and TRBJ2-5; 9 positions match TRBD2. The CDR3 spans 16 residues. V dropped 6 bases and J dropped 5; count of bases not matched to a gene: 13. Germline V gene data show CDR1 as LNHDA and CDR2 as SQIVND (reference sequence). In DNA form, the CDR3 reads TGTGCCAGTAGGGATTCGGGCGGGGGGGCCCCGGAGACCCAGTACTTC. Protein sequence: CASRDSGGGAPETQYF.

This sequence joins TRBV23-1 and TRBJ1-2, with TRBD1 matching 11 bases. TRBV23-1 is given ORF status, its function remaining uncertain. Trimming at V came to 5 bases and at J to 8 bases, leaving 13 bases not matched to a gene. The CDR3 totals 16 residues. CDR3 protein: CASSTAAGQGGRGYTF. CDR3 in DNA: TGCGCCAGCAGTACAGCCGCGGGACAGGGGGGCAGGGGCTACACCTTC.